This is a list of T cell receptor beta chains from one sample in a study of spatial heterogeneity in lung cancer. TCRdb analysed the 5' RACE reads with MiXCR anew, one entry per CDR3 protein. This table has more than 75,000 distinct CDR3 sequences, approximately 19% appearing once. The sequencing used PBMCs, collected at follow-up. The receptors were sampled from a male donor with early-stage non-small cell lung cancer. The CDR3 runs from the conserved cysteine through the conserved F or W. A D gene is named only where the DNA matches it firmly. Clone size is shown for a subset of rows, as once, few, many or a class of expanded clone.

CDR3 DNA,CDR3 protein,J gene,V gene,D gene,clone size
TGCGCCAGCAGTCAATGGGACAGGGGAAACATTCAGTACTTC,CASSQWDRGNIQYF,TRBJ2-4,TRBV23-1,TRBD1,few
TGTGCCACCAGCACCGTTAGGACCCTCGGGGAGAACACTGAAGCTTTCTTT,CATSTVRTLGENTEAFF,TRBJ1-1,TRBV15,-,few
TGTGCCAGCAGCGTAGCGGGGGGGCCTCGCACCGGGGAGCTGTTTTTT,CASSVAGGPRTGELFF,TRBJ2-2,TRBV9,TRBD2,few
TGCAGTGCTAGAGGACTACGGTCCAGCTCCACTGAAGCTTTCTTT,CSARGLRSSSTEAFF,TRBJ1-1,TRBV20-1,-,-
TGCAGCGTTGAAACTTCGGCTAGCGGGAAGACAGATACGCAGTATTTT,CSVETSASGKTDTQYF,TRBJ2-3,TRBV29-1,TRBD2,-
TGTGCTAGTGGGTGGCGGGAAACCGTAGATACGCAGTATTTT,CASGWRETVDTQYF,TRBJ2-3,TRBV12-5,-,-
TGTGCCAGCACCTACGACATATACTCCTACGAGCAGTACTTC,CASTYDIYSYEQYF,TRBJ2-7,TRBV6-6,-,few
TGCAGTGCTAGAGCGTCGCCGATAGGGTACAATGAGCAGTTCTTC,CSARASPIGYNEQFF,TRBJ2-1,TRBV20-1,-,few
TGTGCCAGCAGAGAGACAAGAGCGGCAGATACGCAGTATTTT,CASRETRAADTQYF,TRBJ2-3,TRBV2,-,few
TGCGCCAGCAGCCAAGGGGTGGGGGGGAATCAGCCCCAGCATTTT,CASSQGVGGNQPQHF,TRBJ1-5,TRBV4-1,-,-
TGTGCCAGCTCACCGGGACAGAAGTACGAGACCCAGTACTTC,CASSPGQKYETQYF,TRBJ2-5,TRBV18,TRBD1,-
TGCAGTGCTGGTAGGCAGGGAGTAACCTATAATTCACCCCTCCACTTT,CSAGRQGVTYNSPLHF,TRBJ1-6,TRBV20-1,-,few
TGTGCCAGCAGCCTCACCACGCCGGGACAGGGGGGAAGGACCCAGTACTTC,CASSLTTPGQGGRTQYF,TRBJ2-5,TRBV7-2,TRBD1,-
TGCGCCAGCAGTGAAACCCGGGACGGATTGTACGAGCAGTACTTC,CASSETRDGLYEQYF,TRBJ2-7,TRBV10-1,-,few
TGTGCCAGCAGCTTGGGGAACTATGGCTACACCTTC,CASSLGNYGYTF,TRBJ1-2,TRBV5-6,-,-
TGTGCCAGCAGAGGGACAGCTGATCAGCCCCAGCATTTT,CASRGTADQPQHF,TRBJ1-5,TRBV12-3/TRBV12-4,TRBD1,-
TGTGCCAGCAGCCCCCAAGGACAGGGGGCAGAGACCCAGTACTTC,CASSPQGQGAETQYF,TRBJ2-5,TRBV5-5,TRBD1,many
TGTGCCAGCAGGGCCCGGGGGAGCGCCAGCGGGGAGAACACTGAAGCTTTCTTT,CASRARGSASGENTEAFF,TRBJ1-1,TRBV12-3/TRBV12-4,-,few
TGTGCCAGCAGCTCGACTAGCGCCGCTAGCACAGATACGCAGTATTTT,CASSSTSAASTDTQYF,TRBJ2-3,TRBV13,TRBD2,few
TGTGCCAGCAGCGTGAGTTTTGGTGCTGGGATGACCCAGTACTTC,CASSVSFGAGMTQYF,TRBJ2-5,TRBV9,-,few
TGTGCCAGCAGCCAAGGGGAGGTGACCAAGCAGTTCTTC,CASSQGEVTKQFF,TRBJ2-1,TRBV14,-,few
TGTGCCAGCAGCGTAGACGGTCAGGAGGGGCGGAACACTGAAGCTTTCTTT,CASSVDGQEGRNTEAFF,TRBJ1-1,TRBV9,-,many
TGTGCCAGCAGGGAAACCCTCCTGACGGGCTACACCTTC,CASRETLLTGYTF,TRBJ1-2,TRBV7-2,-,few
TGTGCCAGCAGCTTGGACAGCGGGAGGTACTACGAGCAGTACTTC,CASSLDSGRYYEQYF,TRBJ2-7,TRBV5-8,TRBD2,-